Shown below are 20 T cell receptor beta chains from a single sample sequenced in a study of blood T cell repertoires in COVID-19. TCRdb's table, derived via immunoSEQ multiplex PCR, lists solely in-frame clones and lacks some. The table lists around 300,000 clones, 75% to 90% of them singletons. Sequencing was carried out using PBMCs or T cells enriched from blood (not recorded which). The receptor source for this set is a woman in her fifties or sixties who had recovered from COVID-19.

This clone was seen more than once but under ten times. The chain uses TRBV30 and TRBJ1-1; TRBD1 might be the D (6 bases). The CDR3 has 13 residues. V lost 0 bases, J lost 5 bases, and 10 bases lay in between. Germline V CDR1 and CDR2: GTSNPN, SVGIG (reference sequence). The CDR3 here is CAWSVRGKTEAFF. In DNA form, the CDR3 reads TGTGCCTGGAGTGTAAGGGGGAAGACTGAAGCTTTCTTT.

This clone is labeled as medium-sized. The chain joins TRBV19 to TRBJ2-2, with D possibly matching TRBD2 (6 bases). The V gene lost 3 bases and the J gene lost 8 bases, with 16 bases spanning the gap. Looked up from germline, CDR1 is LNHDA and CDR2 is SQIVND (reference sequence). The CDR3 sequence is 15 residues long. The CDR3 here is CASSIQLAASGELFF. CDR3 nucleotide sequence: TGTGCCAGTAGTATCCAACTAGCCGCATCTGGGGAGCTGTTTTTT.

The CDR3 loop is CASSQDFGGASYNEQFF. The CDR3 bases are TGTGCCAGCAGCCAAGATTTCGGGGGGGCCTCCTACAATGAGCAGTTCTTC. The rearrangement joins TRBV4-2 to TRBJ2-1, with TRBD2 matching 8 bases. V gave up 0 bases and J gave up 0 bases; unmatched junction bases: 4. The germline V gene encodes CDR1 LGHNA and CDR2 YNFKEQ. The CDR3 runs to 17 residues.

The CDR3 DNA follows: TGTGCCAGCAGCCAAGATAGGGGGAGCTCGCAGTATTTT. It is translated as CASSQDRGSSQYF. V gene TRBV14 combines with J gene TRBJ2-3; D may be TRBD1 (6 bases). Germline assignment: CDR1 SGHDN and CDR2 FVKESK. This CDR3 is 13 amino acids long. Trimming shortened V by 0 bases and J by 10 bases, and 11 bases separated the two germline ends.

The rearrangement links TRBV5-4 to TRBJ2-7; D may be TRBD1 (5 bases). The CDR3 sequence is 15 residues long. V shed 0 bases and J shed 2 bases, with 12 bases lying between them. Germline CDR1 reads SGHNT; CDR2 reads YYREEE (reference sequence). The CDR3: CASSLDAGRAYEQYF. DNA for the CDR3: TGTGCCAGCAGCTTGGATGCTGGCAGGGCCTACGAGCAGTACTTC.

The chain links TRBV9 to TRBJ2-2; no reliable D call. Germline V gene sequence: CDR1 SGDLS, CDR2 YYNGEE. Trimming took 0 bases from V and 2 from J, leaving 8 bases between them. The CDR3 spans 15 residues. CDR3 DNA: TGTGCCAGCAGCGTAGCAACAGCAAACACCGGGGAGCTGTTTTTT. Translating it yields CASSVATANTGELFF. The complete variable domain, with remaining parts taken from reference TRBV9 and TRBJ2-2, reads DSGVTQTPKHLITATGQRVTLRCSPRSGDLSVYWYQQSLDQGLQFLIQYYNGEERAKGNILERFSAQQFPDLHSELNLSSLELGDSALYFCASSVATANTGELFFGEGSRLTVL.

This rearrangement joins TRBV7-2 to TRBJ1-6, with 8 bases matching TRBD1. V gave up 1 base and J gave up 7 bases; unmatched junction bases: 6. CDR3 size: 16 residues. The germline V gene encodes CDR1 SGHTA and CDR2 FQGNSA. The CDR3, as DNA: TGTGCCAGCAGCTTAGGGCAGGGGGCGAGGAATTCACCCCTCCACTTT. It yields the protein CASSLGQGARNSPLHF.

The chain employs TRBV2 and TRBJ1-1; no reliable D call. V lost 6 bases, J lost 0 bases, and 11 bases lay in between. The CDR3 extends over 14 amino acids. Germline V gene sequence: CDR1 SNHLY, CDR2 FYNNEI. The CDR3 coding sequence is TGTGCCAGCAGATCGACATTCATGAACACTGAAGCTTTCTTT. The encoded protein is CASRSTFMNTEAFF.

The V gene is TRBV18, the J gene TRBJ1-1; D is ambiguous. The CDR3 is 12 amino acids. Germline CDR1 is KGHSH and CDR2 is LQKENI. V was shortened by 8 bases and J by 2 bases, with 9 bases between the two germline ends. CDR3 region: CASRRVNTEAFF. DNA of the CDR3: TGTGCCAGCCGGAGAGTTAACACTGAAGCTTTCTTT.

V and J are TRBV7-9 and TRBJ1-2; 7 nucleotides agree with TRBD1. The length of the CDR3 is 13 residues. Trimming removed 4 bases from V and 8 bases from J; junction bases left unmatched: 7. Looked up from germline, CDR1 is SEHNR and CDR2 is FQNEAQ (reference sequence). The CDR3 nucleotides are TGTGCCAGCAGCTCTACAGGGGTGCAGGGCTACACCTTC. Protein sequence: CASSSTGVQGYTF.

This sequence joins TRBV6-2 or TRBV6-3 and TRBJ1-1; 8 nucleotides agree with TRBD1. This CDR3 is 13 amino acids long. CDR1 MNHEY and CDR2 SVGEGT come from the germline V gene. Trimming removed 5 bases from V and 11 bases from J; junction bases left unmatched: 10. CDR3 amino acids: CASSETVDREAFF. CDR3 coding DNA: TGTGCCAGCAGTGAGACAGTGGACAGGGAGGCTTTCTTT.

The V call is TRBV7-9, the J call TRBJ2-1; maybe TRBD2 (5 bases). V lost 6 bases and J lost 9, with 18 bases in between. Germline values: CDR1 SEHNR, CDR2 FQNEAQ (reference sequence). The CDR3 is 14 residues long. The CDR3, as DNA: TGTGCCAGCAGGCTCCCGGACTTCTTGGGTGAGCAGTTCTTC. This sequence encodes CASRLPDFLGEQFF. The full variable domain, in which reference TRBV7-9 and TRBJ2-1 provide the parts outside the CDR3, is DTGVSQNPRHKITKRGQNVTFRCDPISEHNRLYWYRQTLGQGPEFLTYFQNEAQLEKSRLLSDRFSAERPKGSFSTLEIQRTEQGDSAMYLCASRLPDFLGEQFFGPGTRLTVL.

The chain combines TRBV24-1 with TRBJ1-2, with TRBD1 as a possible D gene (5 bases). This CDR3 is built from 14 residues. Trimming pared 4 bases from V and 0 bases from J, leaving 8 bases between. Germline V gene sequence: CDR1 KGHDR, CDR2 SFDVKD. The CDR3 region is CATSEVGANYGYTF. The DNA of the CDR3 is TGTGCCACCAGTGAAGTAGGGGCTAACTATGGCTACACCTTC.

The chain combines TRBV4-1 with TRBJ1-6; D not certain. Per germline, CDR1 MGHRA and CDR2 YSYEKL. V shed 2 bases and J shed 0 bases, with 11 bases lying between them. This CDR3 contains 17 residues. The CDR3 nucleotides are TGCGCCAGCAGCCAAACCCCGTCCAGCTCCTATAATTCACCCCTCCACTTT. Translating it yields CASSQTPSSSYNSPLHF.

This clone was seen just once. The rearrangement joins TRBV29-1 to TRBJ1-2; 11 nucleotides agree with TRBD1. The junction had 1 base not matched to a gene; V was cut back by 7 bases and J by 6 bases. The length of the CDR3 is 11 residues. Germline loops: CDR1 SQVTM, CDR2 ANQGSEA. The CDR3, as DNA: TGCAGCGCGGGACAGGGGGATGGCTACACCTTC. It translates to CSAGQGDGYTF.

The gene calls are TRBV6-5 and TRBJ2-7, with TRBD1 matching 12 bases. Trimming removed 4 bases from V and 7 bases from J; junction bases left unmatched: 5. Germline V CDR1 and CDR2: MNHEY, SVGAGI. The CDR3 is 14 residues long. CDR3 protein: CASSSGQGAREQYF. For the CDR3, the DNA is TGTGCCAGCAGTTCGGGACAGGGGGCGCGAGAGCAGTACTTC.

The CDR3 sequence: CASSPDLGGNTGELFF. DNA of the CDR3: TGTGCCAGCTCACCTGATCTCGGGGGGAACACCGGGGAGCTGTTTTTT. The V call is TRBV18, the J call TRBJ2-2; the D gene is possibly TRBD2 (6 bases). This CDR3 is built from 16 residues. Trimming cost V 3 bases and J 1 base, with 12 bases left between them. CDR1 and CDR2 (germline): KGHSH, LQKENI.

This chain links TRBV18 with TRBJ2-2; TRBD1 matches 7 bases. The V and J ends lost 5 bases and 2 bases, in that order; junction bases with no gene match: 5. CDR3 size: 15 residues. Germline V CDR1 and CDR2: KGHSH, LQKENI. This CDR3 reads CASSSGTANTGELFF. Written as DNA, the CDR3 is TGTGCCAGCTCATCCGGGACAGCTAACACCGGGGAGCTGTTTTTT. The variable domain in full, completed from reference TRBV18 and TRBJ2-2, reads NAGVMQNPRHLVRRRGQEARLRCSPMKGHSHVYWYRQLPEEGLKFMVYLQKENIIDESGMPKERFSAEFPKEGPSILRIQQVVRGDSAAYFCASSSGTANTGELFFGEGSRLTVL.

Here the CDR3 DNA reads TGTGCTAGTGGTTTGGACTCGGGTAGTGAAGCTTTCTTT. Protein: CASGLDSGSEAFF. The genes are TRBV12-5 and TRBJ1-1; no clear D. Trimming took 1 base from V and 7 from J, leaving 10 bases between them. Germline V lookup: CDR1 LGHNT, CDR2 FRNRAP. This CDR3 has 13 amino acids.

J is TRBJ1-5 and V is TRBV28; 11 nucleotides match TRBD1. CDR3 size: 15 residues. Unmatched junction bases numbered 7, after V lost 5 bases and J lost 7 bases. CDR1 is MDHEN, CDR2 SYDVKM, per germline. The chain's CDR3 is CASSKTRDRGQPQHF. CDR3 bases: TGTGCCAGCAGTAAAACCCGGGACAGGGGGCAGCCCCAGCATTTT.